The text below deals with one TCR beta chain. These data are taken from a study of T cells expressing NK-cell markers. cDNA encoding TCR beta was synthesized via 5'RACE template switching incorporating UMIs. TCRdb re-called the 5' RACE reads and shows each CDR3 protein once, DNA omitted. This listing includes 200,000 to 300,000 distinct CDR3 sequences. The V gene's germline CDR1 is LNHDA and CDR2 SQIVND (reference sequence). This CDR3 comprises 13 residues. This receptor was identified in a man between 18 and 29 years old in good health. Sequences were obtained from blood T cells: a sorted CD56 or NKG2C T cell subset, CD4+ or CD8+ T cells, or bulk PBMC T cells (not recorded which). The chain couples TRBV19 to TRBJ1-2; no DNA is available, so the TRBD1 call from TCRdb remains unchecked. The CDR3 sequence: CASSMGRGYGYTF.